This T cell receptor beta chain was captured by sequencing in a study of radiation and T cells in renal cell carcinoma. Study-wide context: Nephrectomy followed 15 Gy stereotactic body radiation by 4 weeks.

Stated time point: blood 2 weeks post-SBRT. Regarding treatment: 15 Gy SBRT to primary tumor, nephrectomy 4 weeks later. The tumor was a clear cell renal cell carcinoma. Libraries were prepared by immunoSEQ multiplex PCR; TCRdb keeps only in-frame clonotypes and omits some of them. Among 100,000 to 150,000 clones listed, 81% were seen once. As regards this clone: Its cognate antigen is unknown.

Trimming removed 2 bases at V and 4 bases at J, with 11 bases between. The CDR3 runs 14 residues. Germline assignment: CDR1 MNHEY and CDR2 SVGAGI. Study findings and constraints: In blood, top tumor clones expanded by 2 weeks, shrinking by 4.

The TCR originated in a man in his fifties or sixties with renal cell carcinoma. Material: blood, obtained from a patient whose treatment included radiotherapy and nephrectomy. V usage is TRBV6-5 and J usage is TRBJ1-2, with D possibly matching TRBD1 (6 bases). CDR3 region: CASSYRGQRYGYTF. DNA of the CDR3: TGTGCCAGCAGTTACCGAGGACAGCGCTATGGCTACACCTTC.